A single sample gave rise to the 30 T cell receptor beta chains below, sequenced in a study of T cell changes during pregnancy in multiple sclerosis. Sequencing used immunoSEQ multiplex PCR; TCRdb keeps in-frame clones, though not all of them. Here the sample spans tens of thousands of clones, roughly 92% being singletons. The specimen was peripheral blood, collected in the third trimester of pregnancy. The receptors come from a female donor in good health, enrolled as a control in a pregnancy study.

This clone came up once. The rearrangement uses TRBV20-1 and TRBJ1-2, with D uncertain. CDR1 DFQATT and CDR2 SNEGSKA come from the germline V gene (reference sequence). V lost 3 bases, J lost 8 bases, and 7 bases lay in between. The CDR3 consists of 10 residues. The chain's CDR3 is CSASRVGYTF. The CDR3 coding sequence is TGCAGTGCTAGTCGGGTCGGCTACACCTTC.

This CDR3 is CASSPQRGIGYEQYF. CDR3 sequence (DNA): TGTGCCAGCAGCCCTCAGCGGGGAATTGGCTACGAGCAGTACTTC. J is TRBJ2-7 and V is TRBV11-2; 7 nucleotides agree with TRBD2. J gave up 3 bases and V 5 bases, and 10 bases lay outside the gene matches. CDR1 is SGHAT, CDR2 FQNNGV, per germline. The CDR3 is made up of 15 amino acids.

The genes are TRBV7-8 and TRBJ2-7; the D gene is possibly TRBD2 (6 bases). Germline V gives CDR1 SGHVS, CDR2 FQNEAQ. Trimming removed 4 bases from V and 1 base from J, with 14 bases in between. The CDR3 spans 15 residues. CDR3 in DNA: TGTGCCAGCAGCTACGGGGTAGCGGCTTCCTACGAGCAGTACTTC. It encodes CASSYGVAASYEQYF.

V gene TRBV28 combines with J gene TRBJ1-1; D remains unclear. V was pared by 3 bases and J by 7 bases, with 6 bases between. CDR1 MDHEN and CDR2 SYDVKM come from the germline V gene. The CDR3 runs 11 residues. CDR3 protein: CASSLRFEAFF. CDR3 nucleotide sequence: TGTGCCAGCAGTTTGCGCTTTGAAGCTTTCTTT.

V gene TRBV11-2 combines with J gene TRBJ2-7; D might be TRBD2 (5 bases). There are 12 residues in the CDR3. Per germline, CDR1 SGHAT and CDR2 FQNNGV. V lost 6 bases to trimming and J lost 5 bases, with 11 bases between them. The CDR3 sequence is CASRPSGDEQYF. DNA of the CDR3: TGTGCCAGCAGACCTTCCGGGGACGAGCAGTACTTC.

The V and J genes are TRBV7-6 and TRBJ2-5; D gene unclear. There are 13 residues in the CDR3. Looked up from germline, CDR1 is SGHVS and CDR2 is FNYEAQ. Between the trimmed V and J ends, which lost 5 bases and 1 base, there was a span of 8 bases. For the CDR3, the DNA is TGTGCCAGCAGCCGCCGCGGCCAAGAGACCCAGTACTTC. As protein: CASSRRGQETQYF.

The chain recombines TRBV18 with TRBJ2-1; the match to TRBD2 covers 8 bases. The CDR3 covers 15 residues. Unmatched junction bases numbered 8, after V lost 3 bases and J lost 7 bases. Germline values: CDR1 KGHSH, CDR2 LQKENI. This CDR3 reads CASSPGLAGANEQFF. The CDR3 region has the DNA TGTGCCAGCTCACCCGGACTAGCCGGAGCTAATGAGCAGTTCTTC.

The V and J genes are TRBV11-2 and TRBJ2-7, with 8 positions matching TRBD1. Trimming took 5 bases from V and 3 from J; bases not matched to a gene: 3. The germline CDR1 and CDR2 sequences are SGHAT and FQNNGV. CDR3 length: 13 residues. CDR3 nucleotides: TGTGCCAGCAGCCCAGGGGGCCACTACGAGCAGTACTTC. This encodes CASSPGGHYEQYF. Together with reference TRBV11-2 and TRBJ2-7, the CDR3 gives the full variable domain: EAGVAQSPRYKIIEKRQSVAFWCNPISGHATLYWYQQILGQGPKLLIQFQNNGVVDDSQLPKDRFSAERLKGVDSTLKIQPAKLEDSAVYLCASSPGGHYEQYFGPGTRLTVT.

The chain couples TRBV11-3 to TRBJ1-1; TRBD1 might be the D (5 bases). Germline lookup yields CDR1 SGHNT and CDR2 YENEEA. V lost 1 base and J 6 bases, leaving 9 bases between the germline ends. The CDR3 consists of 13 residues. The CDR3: CASSLGVTAEAFF. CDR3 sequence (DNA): TGTGCCAGCAGCTTAGGGGTGACAGCTGAAGCTTTCTTT.

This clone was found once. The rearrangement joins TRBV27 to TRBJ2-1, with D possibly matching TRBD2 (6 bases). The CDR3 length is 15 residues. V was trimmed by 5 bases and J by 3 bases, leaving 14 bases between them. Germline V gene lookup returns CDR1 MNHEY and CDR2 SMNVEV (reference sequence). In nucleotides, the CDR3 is TGTGCCAGCAGTGACCGGGACTTCAACTACAATGAGCAGTTCTTC. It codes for CASSDRDFNYNEQFF.

CDR3 protein: CASSQEVTGFDEQYF. The CDR3 DNA reads TGCGCCAGCAGCCAAGAGGTGACAGGGTTCGACGAGCAGTACTTC. The chain is built from TRBV4-1 and TRBJ2-7; 7 bases agree with TRBD1. The CDR3 contains 15 residues. V trimming: 0 bases; J trimming: 5 bases; junction bases outside the gene matches: 7. Germline-derived CDR1 and CDR2 are MGHRA and YSYEKL.

The chain's CDR3 is CASSSQGDNQPQHF. CDR3 bases: TGTGCCAGCAGTTCACAGGGGGACAATCAGCCCCAGCATTTT. This chain joins TRBV27 and TRBJ1-5; the match to TRBD1 covers 8 bases. The CDR3 contains 14 residues. The junction had 2 bases not matched to a gene; V was cut back by 4 bases and J by 3 bases. The germline V gene has CDR1 MNHEY and CDR2 SMNVEV (reference sequence).

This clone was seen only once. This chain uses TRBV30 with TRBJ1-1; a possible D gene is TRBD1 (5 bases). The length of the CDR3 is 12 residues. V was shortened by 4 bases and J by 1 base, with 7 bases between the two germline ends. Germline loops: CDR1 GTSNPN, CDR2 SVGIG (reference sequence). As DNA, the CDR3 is TGTGCCTGGAATAGGGGGAACACTGAAGCTTTCTTT. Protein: CAWNRGNTEAFF.

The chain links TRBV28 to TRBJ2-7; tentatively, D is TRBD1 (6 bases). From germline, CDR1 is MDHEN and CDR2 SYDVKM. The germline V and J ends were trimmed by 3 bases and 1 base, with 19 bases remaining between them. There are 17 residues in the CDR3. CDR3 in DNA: TGTGCCAGCAGTTTGCGCCAGGGGCTCCTGGCTTCCTACGAGCAGTACTTC. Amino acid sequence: CASSLRQGLLASYEQYF.

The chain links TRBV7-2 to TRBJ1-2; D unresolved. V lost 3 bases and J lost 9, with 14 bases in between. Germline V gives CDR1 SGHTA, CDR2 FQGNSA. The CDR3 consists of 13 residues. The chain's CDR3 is CASSFRPGDSYTF. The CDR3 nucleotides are TGTGCCAGCAGCTTCCGTCCCGGGGATAGCTACACCTTC.

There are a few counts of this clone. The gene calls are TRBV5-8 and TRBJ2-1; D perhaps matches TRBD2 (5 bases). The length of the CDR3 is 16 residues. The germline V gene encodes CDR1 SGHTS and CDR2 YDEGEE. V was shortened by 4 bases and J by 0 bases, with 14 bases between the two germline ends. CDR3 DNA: TGTGCCAGCAGCCAAGAGGGTGGGAACTCCTACAATGAGCAGTTCTTC. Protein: CASSQEGGNSYNEQFF.

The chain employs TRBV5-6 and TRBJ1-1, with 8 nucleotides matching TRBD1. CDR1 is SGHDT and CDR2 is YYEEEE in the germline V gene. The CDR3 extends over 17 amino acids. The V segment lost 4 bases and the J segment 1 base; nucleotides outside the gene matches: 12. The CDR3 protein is CASSPLGRQGKNTEAFF. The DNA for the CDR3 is TGTGCCAGCAGCCCCCTTGGCAGACAGGGGAAGAACACTGAAGCTTTCTTT.

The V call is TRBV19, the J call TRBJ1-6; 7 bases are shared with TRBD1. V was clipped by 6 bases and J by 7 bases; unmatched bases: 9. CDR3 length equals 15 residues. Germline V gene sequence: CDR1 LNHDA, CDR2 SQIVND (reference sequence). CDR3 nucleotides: TGTGCCAGTAGCGCCGGGACAGTTGCCAATTCACCCCTCCACTTT. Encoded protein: CASSAGTVANSPLHF.

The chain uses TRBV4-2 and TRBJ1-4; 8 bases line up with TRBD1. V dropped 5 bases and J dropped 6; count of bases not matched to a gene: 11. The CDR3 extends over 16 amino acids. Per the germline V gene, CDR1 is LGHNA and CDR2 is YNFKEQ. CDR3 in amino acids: CASSSRYRGGDEKLFF. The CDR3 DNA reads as TGTGCCAGCAGCTCCCGTTACAGGGGGGGCGATGAAAAACTGTTTTTT.

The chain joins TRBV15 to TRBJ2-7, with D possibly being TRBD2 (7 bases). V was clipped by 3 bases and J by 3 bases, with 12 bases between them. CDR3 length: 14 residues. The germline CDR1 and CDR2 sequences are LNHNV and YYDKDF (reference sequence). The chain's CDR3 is CATSRGGAGYEQYF. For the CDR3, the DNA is TGTGCCACCAGCAGGGGGGGGGCTGGCTACGAGCAGTACTTC.

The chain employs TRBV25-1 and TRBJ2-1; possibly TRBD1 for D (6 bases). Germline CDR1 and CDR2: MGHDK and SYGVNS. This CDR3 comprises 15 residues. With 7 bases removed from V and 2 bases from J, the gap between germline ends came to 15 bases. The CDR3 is CASMPGTQTYNEQFF. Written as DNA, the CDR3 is TGTGCCAGCATGCCCGGGACACAGACCTACAATGAGCAGTTCTTC.

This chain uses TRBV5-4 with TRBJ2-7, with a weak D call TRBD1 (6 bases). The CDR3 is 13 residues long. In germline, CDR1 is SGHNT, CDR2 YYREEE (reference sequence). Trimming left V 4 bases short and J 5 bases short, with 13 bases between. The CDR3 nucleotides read TGTGCCAGCAGCGCCACAGGGCTCCACGAGCAGTACTTC. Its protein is CASSATGLHEQYF.

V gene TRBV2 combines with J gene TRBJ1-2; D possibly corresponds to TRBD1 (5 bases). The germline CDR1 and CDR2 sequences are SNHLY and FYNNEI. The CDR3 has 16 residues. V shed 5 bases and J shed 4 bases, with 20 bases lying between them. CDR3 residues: CASSFGEGAVGYGYTF. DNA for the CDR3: TGTGCCAGCAGTTTCGGAGAAGGGGCAGTGGGCTATGGCTACACCTTC.

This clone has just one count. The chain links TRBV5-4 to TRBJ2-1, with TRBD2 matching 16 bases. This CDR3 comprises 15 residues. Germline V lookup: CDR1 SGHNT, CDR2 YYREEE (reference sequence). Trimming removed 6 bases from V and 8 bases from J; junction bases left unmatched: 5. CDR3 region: CASTEGTSGGDEQFF. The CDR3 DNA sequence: TGTGCCAGCACCGAAGGGACTAGCGGGGGGGATGAGCAGTTCTTC. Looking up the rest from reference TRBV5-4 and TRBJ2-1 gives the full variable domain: ETGVTQSPTHLIKTRGQQVTLRCSSQSGHNTVSWYQQALGQGPQFIFQYYREEENGRGNFPPRFSGLQFPNYSSELNVNALELDDSALYLCASTEGTSGGDEQFFGPGTRLTVL.

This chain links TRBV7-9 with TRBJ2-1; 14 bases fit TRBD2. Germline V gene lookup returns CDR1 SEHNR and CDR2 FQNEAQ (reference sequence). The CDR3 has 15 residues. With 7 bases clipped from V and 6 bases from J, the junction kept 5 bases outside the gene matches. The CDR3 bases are TGTGCCAGCACCAGGGGACTAGCGGGAGTCAATGAGCAGTTCTTC. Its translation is CASTRGLAGVNEQFF.

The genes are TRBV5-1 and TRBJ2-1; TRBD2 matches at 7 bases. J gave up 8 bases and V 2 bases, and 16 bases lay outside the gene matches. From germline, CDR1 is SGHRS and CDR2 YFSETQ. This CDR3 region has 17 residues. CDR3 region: CASSFGSGKDGFDEQFF. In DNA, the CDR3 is TGCGCCAGCAGCTTTGGGAGCGGGAAGGACGGGTTCGATGAGCAGTTCTTC.

The chain's CDR3 is CASSYSSGVNEKLFF. CDR3 DNA sequence: TGTGCCAGCAGTTACTCCTCAGGGGTGAATGAAAAACTGTTTTTT. The J gene is TRBJ1-4, the V gene TRBV6-5; D might be TRBD1 (6 bases). Germline V gives CDR1 MNHEY, CDR2 SVGAGI. CDR3 size: 15 residues. Trimming stripped 0 bases from V and 5 bases from J, with 10 bases between.

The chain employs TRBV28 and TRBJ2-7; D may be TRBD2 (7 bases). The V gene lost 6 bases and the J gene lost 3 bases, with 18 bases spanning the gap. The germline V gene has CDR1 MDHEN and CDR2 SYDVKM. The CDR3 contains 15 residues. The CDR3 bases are TGTGCCAGCAGGACCCAGGGGAGGGGCTACTACGAGCAGTACTTC. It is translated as CASRTQGRGYYEQYF.

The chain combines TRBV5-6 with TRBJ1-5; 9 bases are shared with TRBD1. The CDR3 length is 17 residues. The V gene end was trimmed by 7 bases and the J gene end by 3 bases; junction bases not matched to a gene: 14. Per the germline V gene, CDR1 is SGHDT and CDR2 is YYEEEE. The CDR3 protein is CASSPWGTGMYNQPQHF. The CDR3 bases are TGTGCCAGCTCTCCTTGGGGGACAGGGATGTACAATCAGCCCCAGCATTTT.

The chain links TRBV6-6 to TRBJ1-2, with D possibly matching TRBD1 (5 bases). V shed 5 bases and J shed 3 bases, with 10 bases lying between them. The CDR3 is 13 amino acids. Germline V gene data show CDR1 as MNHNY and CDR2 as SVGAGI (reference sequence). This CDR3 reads CASSGDSYYGYTF. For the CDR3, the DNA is TGTGCCAGCAGTGGGGACTCCTACTATGGCTACACCTTC.